The sequence of this T cell receptor (beta chain) was determined in a study of T cell repertoires in cytomegalovirus infection. Germline CDR1 is SGHDT and CDR2 is YYEEEE. The CDR3 totals 16 residues. The J segment lost 4 bases and the V segment lost 1 base, leaving 5 bases of the junction unmatched. In the case of this clonotype: Antigen unknown.

TCRdb recomputed calls from the reads with MiXCR, one row per CDR3 protein. This table holds some 270,000 distinct CDR3 sequences, 22% found once. The chain has TRBV5-6 and TRBJ2-2; the match to TRBD1 covers 9 bases. The sequence came from a human donor in good health (CMV status not recorded). Some clones in this sample may be carry-over from other donors' samples. Sample: cultured PBMCs, taken from culture after CMV antigen stimulation. The DNA of the CDR3 is TGTGCCAGCAGCTTGTTGGACAGGGGAGCCACCGGGGAGCTGTTTTTT. Its protein product is CASSLLDRGATGELFF.